The entry below describes one TCR beta chain. The data derive from a study of shared clonotypes between healthy human individuals. Study-level background: The study used three CD4 naive, three CD4 memory, two CD8 naive and one CD8 memory plate per donor.

This table comes from immunoSEQ multiplex PCR, and its TCRdb copy is limited to in-frame clones, with some not included. The sample has over 850,000 clones; approximately 80% are singletons. This clonotype was sampled from a man aged 18 to 29 in good health. Some clones in this sample may be carry-over from other donors' samples. The sequencing input was memory CD4+ T cells from PBMCs. Subset denoted: CD45RA-negative fraction.

The CDR3 here is CAISERGLSQDTQYF. DNA for the CDR3: TGTGCCATCAGTGAGCGGGGACTAAGTCAAGATACGCAGTATTTT. The chain uses TRBV10-3 and TRBJ2-3, with TRBD2 matching 7 bases. CDR1 ENHRY and CDR2 SYGVKD come from the germline V gene. There are 15 residues in the CDR3. V was clipped by 2 bases and J by 5 bases; unmatched bases: 7.